This T cell receptor beta chain was obtained from a study of T-cell reconstitution after alpha-beta-depleted transplantation in children. The CDR3 is made up of 14 amino acids. The V end was cut by 1 base, the J end by 2 bases, with 5 bases between. The library targeted TCRbeta and was prepared with unique molecular identifiers. TCRdb reanalysed the PCR reads using MiXCR and keeps one entry per CDR3 protein. The data contain 420,000 or so distinct CDR3 sequences, around 9.9% of them seen just once; the ten biggest clones take up approximately 5%. The receptor was derived from a human donor who donated a stem cell graft to a child with acute myeloid leukemia. The source material was PBMCs from the stem cell graft donor, sampled from the stem cell graft. This chain links TRBV12-3 or TRBV12-4 with TRBJ2-2; D is uncertain. CDR3 nucleotide sequence: TGTGCCAGCAGTTTAGGGACCAACACCGGGGAGCTGTTTTTT. Its translation: CASSLGTNTGELFF.